The 3 T cell receptor beta chains listed next were all sequenced from one sample in a study of blood T cell repertoires in COVID-19. The repertoire was sequenced with immunoSEQ multiplex PCR; TCRdb's copy has only in-frame clones and lacks some. The data contain 120,000 or so clones, over 55% of them seen just once; the ten biggest clones take up approximately 2.3%. Source material: peripheral blood. The receptor set was obtained from a woman aged 65 to 85 with acute or convalescent COVID-19.

This sequence joins TRBV10-3 and TRBJ2-7; a possible D gene is TRBD1 (6 bases). The CDR3 consists of 15 residues. The germline V gene encodes CDR1 ENHRY and CDR2 SYGVKD. V was trimmed by 6 bases and J by 0 bases, leaving 15 bases between them. CDR3 nucleotide sequence: TGTGCCATCAGGGAGGTTCAGGGGACCTCCTACGAGCAGTACTTC. It specifies CAIREVQGTSYEQYF.

This clone was seen just once. This rearrangement joins TRBV12-3 or TRBV12-4 to TRBJ1-5, with D maybe TRBD1 (5 bases). The CDR3 has 13 residues. V shed 4 bases and J shed 4 bases, with 8 bases lying between them. The DNA for the CDR3 is TGTGCCAGCAGTTCGACAGCTAATCAGCCCCAGCATTTT. Its translation: CASSSTANQPQHF.

V is TRBV7-2 and J is TRBJ1-2, with D possibly matching TRBD1 (6 bases). Looked up from germline, CDR1 is SGHTA and CDR2 is FQGNSA. The CDR3 sequence is 13 residues long. V was pared by 5 bases and J by 7 bases, with 14 bases between. As DNA, the CDR3 is TGTGCCAGCAGCCCGAGGACAGTCGGTGGCTACACCTTC. Amino acid sequence: CASSPRTVGGYTF.